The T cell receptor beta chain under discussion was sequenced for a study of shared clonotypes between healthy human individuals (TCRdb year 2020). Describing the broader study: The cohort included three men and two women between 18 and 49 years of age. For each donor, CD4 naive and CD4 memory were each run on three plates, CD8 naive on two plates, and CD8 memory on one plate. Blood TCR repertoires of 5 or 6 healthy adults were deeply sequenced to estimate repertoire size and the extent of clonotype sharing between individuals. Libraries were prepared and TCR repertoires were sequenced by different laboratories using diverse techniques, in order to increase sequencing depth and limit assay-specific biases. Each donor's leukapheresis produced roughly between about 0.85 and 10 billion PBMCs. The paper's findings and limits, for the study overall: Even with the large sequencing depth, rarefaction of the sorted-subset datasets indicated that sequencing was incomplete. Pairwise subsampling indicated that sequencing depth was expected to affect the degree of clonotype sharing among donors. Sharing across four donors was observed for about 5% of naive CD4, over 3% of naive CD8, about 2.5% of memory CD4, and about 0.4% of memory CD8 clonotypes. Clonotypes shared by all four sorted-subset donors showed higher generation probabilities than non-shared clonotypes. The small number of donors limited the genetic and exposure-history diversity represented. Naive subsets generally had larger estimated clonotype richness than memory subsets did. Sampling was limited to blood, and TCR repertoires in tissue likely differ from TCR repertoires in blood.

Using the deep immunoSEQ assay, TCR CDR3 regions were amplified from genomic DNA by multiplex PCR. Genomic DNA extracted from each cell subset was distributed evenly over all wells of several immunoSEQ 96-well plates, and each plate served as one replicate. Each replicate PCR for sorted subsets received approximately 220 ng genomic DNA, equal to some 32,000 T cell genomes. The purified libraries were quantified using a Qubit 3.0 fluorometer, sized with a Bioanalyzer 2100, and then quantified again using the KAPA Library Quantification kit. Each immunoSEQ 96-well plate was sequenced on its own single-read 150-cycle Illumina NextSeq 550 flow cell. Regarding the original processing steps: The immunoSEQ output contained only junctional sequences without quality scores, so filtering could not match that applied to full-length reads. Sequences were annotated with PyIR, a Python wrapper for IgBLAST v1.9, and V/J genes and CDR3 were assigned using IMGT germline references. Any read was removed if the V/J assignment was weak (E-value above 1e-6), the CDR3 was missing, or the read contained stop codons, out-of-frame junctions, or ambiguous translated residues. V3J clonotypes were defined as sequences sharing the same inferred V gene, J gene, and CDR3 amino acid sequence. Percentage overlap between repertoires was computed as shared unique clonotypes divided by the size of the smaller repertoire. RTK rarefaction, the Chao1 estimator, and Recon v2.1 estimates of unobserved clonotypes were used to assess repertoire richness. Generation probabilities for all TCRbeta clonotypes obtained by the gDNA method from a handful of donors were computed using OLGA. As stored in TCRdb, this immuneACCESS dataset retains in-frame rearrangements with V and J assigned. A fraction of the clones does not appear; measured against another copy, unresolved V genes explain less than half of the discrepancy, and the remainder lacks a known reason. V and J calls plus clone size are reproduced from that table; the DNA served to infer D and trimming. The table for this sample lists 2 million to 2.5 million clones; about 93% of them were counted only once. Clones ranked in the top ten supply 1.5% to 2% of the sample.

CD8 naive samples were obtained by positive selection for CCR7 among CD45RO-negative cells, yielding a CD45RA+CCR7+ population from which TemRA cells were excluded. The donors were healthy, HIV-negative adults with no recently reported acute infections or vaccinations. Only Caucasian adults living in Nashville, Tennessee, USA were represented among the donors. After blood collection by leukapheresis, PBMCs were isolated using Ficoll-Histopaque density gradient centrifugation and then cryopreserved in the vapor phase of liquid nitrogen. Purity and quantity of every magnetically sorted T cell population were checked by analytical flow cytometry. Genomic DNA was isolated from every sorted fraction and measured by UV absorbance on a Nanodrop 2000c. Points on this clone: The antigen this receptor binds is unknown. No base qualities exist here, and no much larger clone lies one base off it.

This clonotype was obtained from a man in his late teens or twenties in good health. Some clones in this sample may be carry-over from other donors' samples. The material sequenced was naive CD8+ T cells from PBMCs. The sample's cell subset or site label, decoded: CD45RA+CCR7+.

The CDR3 is CASSLEGLAGLYNEQFF. The DNA reads TGCGCCAGCAGCTTGGAGGGACTAGCGGGACTATACAATGAGCAGTTCTTC. The chain was built from TRBV5-1 and TRBJ2-1; 13 central bases correspond to TRBD2. From a lookup of the germline V gene, CDR1 and CDR2 are SGHRS and YFSETQ. Trimming leaves V shorter by 0 bases and J shorter by 4 bases, with the junction holding 4 bases beyond the gene matches. The CDR3 measures 17 amino acids from cysteine to phenylalanine. The kept DNA is CDR3 alone, 51 bases in frame from the first base.